The clone carrying this T cell receptor beta chain has just one count. This specimen belongs to a study of shared T cell receptors in the human thymus. Sequencing was performed with immunoSEQ multiplex PCR; in TCRdb, only in-frame clones are kept and a portion is missing. The data hold roughly 700,000 clones, with roughly 90% observed a single time. The sample was also linked to a second study, of human thymus T cells. This second study says: Resected material from corrective heart surgery provided the thymus tissue analysed. Gene usage for V and J segments appeared biased in thymic and blood repertoires. As related research reported, thymic repertoires overlapped highly among unrelated individuals.

Sequencing input: thymocytes. This clonotype was obtained from a boy under two years old with a congenital heart defect.

The CDR3, as DNA: TGCAGCGTTGAAGGGACTAGCGGGCAATACAATGAGCAGTTCTTC. Amino acids: CSVEGTSGQYNEQFF. The rearrangement joins TRBV29-1 to TRBJ2-1; 11 bases are shared with TRBD2. This CDR3 region has 15 residues. Germline V gene sequence: CDR1 SQVTM, CDR2 ANQGSEA. V was clipped by 1 base and J by 4 bases; unmatched bases: 3.